This T cell receptor beta chain is drawn from a study of T cell responses to AZD1222 COVID-19 vaccine (dated by TCRdb to the early 2020s). At the level of the whole study: AZD1222 recipients with second doses at about 4 weeks or about 12 weeks were pooled, because spike-specific TCR depth and breadth did not differ between schedules. A total of 233 trial participants underwent TCR sequencing, of whom some 210 received two doses of AZD1222 and about 25 received two doses of the MenACWY control vaccine. Trial participants were enrolled by age into 18-55, 56-69 and 70-plus year subgroups, with about 150, 28 and 57 TCR-sequenced participants respectively. What the study reported, not specific to this receptor: The whole spike protein was spanned by vaccine-associated CD4 TCRs, and dominant responses were seen in regions 160-218 and 743-854. Participants were mostly white British and included more females than males, and it was suggested by the authors that clonal diversity may have been underestimated. Conclusions about previously exposed vaccinees are limited, since just a handful of AZD1222 recipients were seropositive for SARS-CoV-2 at baseline. Reportedly, almost half of the unique spike-specific TCRs recognized epitopes lying outside the regions that are mutated in the B.1.351 and B.1.1.7 variants. No day 14 peak-response samples were available, so repertoires were characterized only after the peak T cell response. Spike-specific TCR breadth and depth rose significantly after two AZD1222 doses compared with day 0 and with MenACWY recipients. In the small 56-69-year group, the increase in depth fell short of significance, most likely because of low power.

The time point label, as the study defines it: baseline before first vaccination. Vaccinee samples came from UK trials COV001 and COV002, including a single-blind randomized controlled phase 2/3 trial of AZD1222 (ChAdOx1 nCoV-19) in healthy adults. Trial participant PBMC samples were collected at day 0 and day 28 after the second dose for TCRbeta chain sequencing. Comment on this clone: The antigen this receptor binds is unknown. One base away there is no much larger clone; base qualities are not given.

The CDR3 regions of human TCRbeta chains were subjected to immunosequencing. The paper's data handling went like this. TCRs in the repertoires were compared against a reference library of SARS-CoV-2-specific TCRs that had been generated with the MIRA antigen-specificity platform. Breadth meant the fraction of unique TCRs that were SARS-CoV-2-associated, whereas depth meant the fraction of total T cells that were SARS-CoV-2-associated. Using the MIRA data, every spike-specific TCR was mapped to the spike region that the TCR reacted to and assigned to either a CD4 or a CD8 class. Log10-transformed breadth and depth values were compared by one-way ANOVA with Sidak's multiple comparisons tests. Sourced from immuneACCESS, this table was stored by TCRdb with only in-frame sequences that have V and J called. A share of the clones is absent; for the studies checked, an unresolved V gene accounts for under half, and the remainder has no known explanation. That table is the source of V, J and clone size, and D and trimming were worked out from the DNA. The sample table records around 66,000 clones; about 90% of these occur just once. The ten most abundant clones make up around a sixth of the sample.

Cut back by 4 bases and 4 bases, the V and J ends lie 15 bases apart. From the cysteine through the phenylalanine, the CDR3 covers 15 amino acids. Only CDR3 DNA remains: 45 bases, in frame from the first base. The CDR1 and CDR2 encoded by the germline V gene are SGDLS and YYNGEE. Material: peripheral blood, obtained on day 0 of AZD1222 vaccination. The origin of this receptor is an adult in good health. This receptor chain uses TRBV9 and TRBJ2-1; the D gene is perhaps TRBD2, on 6 matching bases. The CDR3 loop reads CASSPRLVSYNEQFF. The nucleotide sequence is given as TGTGCCAGCAGCCCGAGACTAGTCAGTTACAATGAGCAGTTCTTC.